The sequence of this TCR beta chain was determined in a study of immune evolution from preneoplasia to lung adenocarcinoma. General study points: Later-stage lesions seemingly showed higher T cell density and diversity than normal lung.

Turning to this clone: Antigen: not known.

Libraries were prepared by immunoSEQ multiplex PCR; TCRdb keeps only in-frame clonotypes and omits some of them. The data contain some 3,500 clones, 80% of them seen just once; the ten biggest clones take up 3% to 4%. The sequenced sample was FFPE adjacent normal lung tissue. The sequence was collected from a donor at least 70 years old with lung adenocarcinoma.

The CDR3 here is CASSLWLVATDTQYF. CDR3 in DNA: TGTGCCAGCAGCTTATGGTTGGTAGCGACAGATACGCAGTATTTT. The chain has TRBV11-3 and TRBJ2-3; tentative D call: TRBD2 (5 bases). V lost 2 bases to trimming and J lost 3 bases, with 12 bases between them. Germline CDR1 reads SGHNT; CDR2 reads YENEEA. This CDR3 has 15 amino acids. Variable domain in full (rest from reference TRBV11-3 and TRBJ2-3): EAGVVQSPRYKIIEKKQPVAFWCNPISGHNTLYWYLQNLGQGPELLIRYENEEAVDDSQLPKDRFSAERLKGVDSTLKIQPAELGDSAVYLCASSLWLVATDTQYFGPGTRLTVL.